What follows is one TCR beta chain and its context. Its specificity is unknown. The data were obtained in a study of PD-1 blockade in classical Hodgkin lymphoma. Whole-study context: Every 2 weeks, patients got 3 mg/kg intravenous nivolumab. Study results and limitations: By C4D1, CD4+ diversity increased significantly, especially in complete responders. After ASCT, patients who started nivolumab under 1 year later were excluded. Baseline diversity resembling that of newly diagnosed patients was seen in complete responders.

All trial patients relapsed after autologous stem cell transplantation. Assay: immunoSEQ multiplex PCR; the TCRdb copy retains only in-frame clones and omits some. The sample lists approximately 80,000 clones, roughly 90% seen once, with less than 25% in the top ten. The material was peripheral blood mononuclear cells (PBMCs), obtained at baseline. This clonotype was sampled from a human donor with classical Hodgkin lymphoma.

The CDR3 loop reads CASSPGTGRSYEQYF. In DNA form, the CDR3 reads TGTGCCAGCAGCCCAGGGACAGGGAGGTCCTACGAGCAGTACTTC. The chain links TRBV13 to TRBJ2-7, with TRBD1 matching over 9 bases. In germline, CDR1 is PRHDT, CDR2 FYEKMQ (reference sequence). The CDR3 loop spans 15 amino acids. V lost 5 bases and J lost 1; bases outside the gene matches: 6.